This entry concerns a single T cell receptor beta chain. Different DNA sequences within this sample yield the same CDR3. The data originate from a study of shared clonotypes between healthy human individuals. Only in-frame clones appear in the TCRdb table, and some are missing; sequencing was by immunoSEQ multiplex PCR. The sample gives just over 2,000,000 clones, about 95% of which show up once; 0.85% to 1.3% is in the top ten. This CDR3 spans 13 amino acids. Germline V gene lookup returns CDR1 SGDLS and CDR2 YYNGEE. Trimming cost V 0 bases and J 3 bases, with 5 bases left between them. In the naive CD8 group, cells lacked CD45RO and were positively selected for CCR7, so terminally differentiated effector memory CD45RA+ cells were left out.

This receptor was taken from a man aged 18 to 30 in good health. The sequencing input was naive CD8+ T cells sorted from blood. The chain couples TRBV9 to TRBJ2-3; no clear D. CDR3 DNA sequence: TGTGCCAGCAGCGTAGATGATACAGATACGCAGTATTTT. Translating gives CASSVDDTDTQYF. Together with reference TRBV9 and TRBJ2-3, the CDR3 gives the full variable domain: DSGVTQTPKHLITATGQRVTLRCSPRSGDLSVYWYQQSLDQGLQFLIQYYNGEERAKGNILERFSAQQFPDLHSELNLSSLELGDSALYFCASSVDDTDTQYFGPGTRLTVL.